Listed below are T cell receptor beta chains from one sample, sequenced in a study of T cell repertoires in cytomegalovirus infection. TCRdb reprocessed the reads via MiXCR and lists one record per CDR3 protein. The profile shows roughly 230,000 distinct CDR3 sequences, 15% to 20% of them singletons. Sequencing input: CD8+ T cells from PBMCs. The receptor set was obtained from a human donor in good health (CMV status not recorded). Some clones in this sample may be carry-over from other donors' samples. The CDR3 runs from the conserved cysteine through the conserved F or W. The D gene is left open where the match is weak. Clone size, where shown, is once, few, many, or a class for clones that have expanded.

v_call: TRBV7-6; d_call: TRBD2; clone_size: many; j_call: TRBJ2-7; cdr3_aa: CASTRGTSGGSYEQYF; cdr3_nt: TGTGCCAGCACTAGGGGAACTAGCGGGGGCTCCTACGAGCAGTACTTC
v_call: TRBV7-9; d_call: NA; clone_size: many; j_call: TRBJ2-5; cdr3_aa: CASSLGFAIQETQYF; cdr3_nt: TGTGCCAGCAGCTTAGGTTTCGCCATCCAAGAGACCCAGTACTTC
v_call: TRBV12-3/TRBV12-4; d_call: NA; clone_size: many; j_call: TRBJ2-5; cdr3_aa: CASSPRLDGETQYF; cdr3_nt: TGTGCCAGCAGTCCACGCCTAGATGGGGAGACCCAGTACTTC
v_call: TRBV14; d_call: NA; clone_size: few; j_call: TRBJ2-3; cdr3_aa: CASSQEMRGGLPQYF; cdr3_nt: TGTGCCAGCAGCCAAGAAATGCGGGGCGGGCTGCCGCAGTATTTT
v_call: TRBV11-2; d_call: TRBD2; clone_size: many; j_call: TRBJ2-3; cdr3_aa: CASSFPLAGDLGTQYF; cdr3_nt: TGTGCCAGCAGCTTCCCACTAGCGGGGGATCTCGGTACGCAGTATTTT
v_call: TRBV27; d_call: NA; clone_size: few; j_call: TRBJ2-1; cdr3_aa: CATSGGGGEQFF; cdr3_nt: TGTGCCACCTCTGGGGGAGGGGGCGAGCAGTTCTTC
v_call: TRBV28; d_call: NA; clone_size: many; j_call: TRBJ2-5; cdr3_aa: CASSLPSRGHETQYF; cdr3_nt: TGTGCCAGCAGTCTACCGTCTCGGGGCCACGAGACCCAGTACTTC
v_call: TRBV11-2; d_call: NA; clone_size: NA; j_call: TRBJ1-2; cdr3_aa: CASSLGPPNYGYTF; cdr3_nt: TGTGCCAGCAGCTTAGGCCCGCCTAACTATGGCTACACCTTC
v_call: TRBV7-9; d_call: NA; clone_size: NA; j_call: TRBJ2-1; cdr3_aa: CASSLLSPVNEQFF; cdr3_nt: TGTGCCAGCAGCTTACTTTCACCGGTCAATGAGCAGTTCTTC
v_call: TRBV6-2/TRBV6-3; d_call: NA; clone_size: few; j_call: TRBJ2-7; cdr3_aa: CASSYLGQSHYEQYF; cdr3_nt: TGTGCCAGCAGTTACCTGGGCCAGTCTCACTACGAGCAGTACTTC
v_call: TRBV5-6; d_call: TRBD2; clone_size: NA; j_call: TRBJ2-2; cdr3_aa: CASSSTSESTGELFF; cdr3_nt: TGTGCCAGCAGCTCGACTAGCGAATCGACCGGGGAGCTGTTTTTT
v_call: TRBV7-8; d_call: NA; clone_size: many; j_call: TRBJ1-3; cdr3_aa: CASSWDDTISGNTIYF; cdr3_nt: TGTGCCAGCAGCTGGGATGACACGATCTCTGGAAACACCATATATTTT
v_call: TRBV7-8; d_call: NA; clone_size: many; j_call: TRBJ1-2; cdr3_aa: CASSLGQANYGYTF; cdr3_nt: TGTGCCAGCAGCTTAGGACAGGCGAACTATGGCTACACCTTC
v_call: TRBV2; d_call: NA; clone_size: NA; j_call: TRBJ1-6; cdr3_aa: CASSDPGRLHGNSPLHF; cdr3_nt: TGTGCCAGCAGCGACCCGGGACGACTTCACGGGAATTCACCCCTCCACTTT
v_call: TRBV5-5; d_call: NA; clone_size: many; j_call: TRBJ1-4; cdr3_aa: CASSLEHPVRTQVF; cdr3_nt: TGTGCCAGCAGCTTGGAACACCCGGTTCGTACACAGGTTTTT
v_call: TRBV20-1; d_call: TRBD2; clone_size: many; j_call: TRBJ2-1; cdr3_aa: CRDSSGVYNEQFF; cdr3_nt: TGCAGAGACTCTAGCGGGGTCTACAATGAGCAGTTCTTC
v_call: TRBV29-1; d_call: NA; clone_size: NA; j_call: TRBJ1-2; cdr3_aa: CSVEVVSGYTF; cdr3_nt: TGCAGCGTGGAAGTAGTCTCTGGCTACACCTTC
v_call: TRBV29-1; d_call: NA; clone_size: NA; j_call: TRBJ1-2; cdr3_aa: CSVGPARATNYGYTF; cdr3_nt: TGCAGCGTTGGCCCGGCCAGGGCTACTAACTATGGCTACACCTTC
v_call: TRBV7-9; d_call: TRBD2; clone_size: NA; j_call: TRBJ2-5; cdr3_aa: CASRASGGAFETQYF; cdr3_nt: TGTGCCAGCAGGGCTAGCGGGGGGGCCTTTGAGACCCAGTACTTC
v_call: TRBV14; d_call: NA; clone_size: few; j_call: TRBJ2-5; cdr3_aa: CASSHYRQQETQYF; cdr3_nt: TGTGCCAGCAGCCACTACCGACAGCAAGAGACCCAGTACTTC
v_call: TRBV7-8; d_call: TRBD1; clone_size: many; j_call: TRBJ1-1; cdr3_aa: CASSFEQGWNTEAFF; cdr3_nt: TGTGCCAGCAGCTTCGAACAGGGGTGGAACACTGAAGCTTTCTTT
v_call: TRBV27; d_call: NA; clone_size: NA; j_call: TRBJ1-1; cdr3_aa: CASSWIGSSNTEAFF; cdr3_nt: TGTGCCAGCAGCTGGATTGGGTCCTCGAACACTGAAGCTTTCTTT
v_call: TRBV6-2/TRBV6-3; d_call: TRBD2; clone_size: NA; j_call: TRBJ2-7; cdr3_aa: CASRRGGTHEQYF; cdr3_nt: TGTGCCAGCAGAAGGGGAGGGACCCACGAGCAGTACTTC
v_call: TRBV6-5; d_call: NA; clone_size: few; j_call: TRBJ2-7; cdr3_aa: CASSYSILQRERHQYF; cdr3_nt: TGTGCCAGCAGTTACTCGATACTCCAGAGGGAACGACATCAGTACTTC
v_call: TRBV7-9; d_call: TRBD1; clone_size: few; j_call: TRBJ1-2; cdr3_aa: CASSGQGFIGGYTF; cdr3_nt: TGTGCCAGCAGCGGACAGGGCTTCATAGGTGGCTACACCTTC
v_call: TRBV12-3/TRBV12-4; d_call: TRBD2; clone_size: few; j_call: TRBJ2-6; cdr3_aa: CASSLALAGEFGANVLTF; cdr3_nt: TGTGCCAGCAGTTTAGCGCTAGCGGGGGAGTTTGGGGCCAACGTCCTGACTTTC
v_call: TRBV28; d_call: NA; clone_size: few; j_call: TRBJ2-3; cdr3_aa: CASSFQTVTDTQYF; cdr3_nt: TGTGCCAGCAGTTTCCAGACCGTCACAGATACGCAGTATTTT
v_call: TRBV29-1; d_call: TRBD1; clone_size: few; j_call: TRBJ1-2; cdr3_aa: CSVGQGDYYGYTF; cdr3_nt: TGCAGCGTTGGACAGGGGGACTACTATGGCTACACCTTC
v_call: TRBV28; d_call: TRBD1; clone_size: few; j_call: TRBJ1-4; cdr3_aa: CASTPGTGEVAGPTNEKLFF; cdr3_nt: TGTGCCAGCACCCCCGGGACAGGGGAGGTGGCCGGACCTACTAATGAAAAACTGTTTTTT
v_call: TRBV20-1; d_call: NA; clone_size: few; j_call: TRBJ2-7; cdr3_aa: CSASYVREGVYEQYF; cdr3_nt: TGCAGTGCTAGTTACGTCAGGGAAGGAGTCTACGAGCAGTACTTC
v_call: TRBV25-1; d_call: TRBD1; clone_size: few; j_call: TRBJ1-2; cdr3_aa: CAATTGEGDGYTF; cdr3_nt: TGTGCCGCCACGACAGGGGAGGGAGATGGCTACACCTTC
v_call: TRBV7-2; d_call: NA; clone_size: many; j_call: TRBJ1-5; cdr3_aa: CASSSNSGYLQPQHF; cdr3_nt: TGTGCCAGCAGCTCGAACTCAGGGTACTTGCAGCCCCAGCATTTT
v_call: TRBV5-6; d_call: NA; clone_size: NA; j_call: TRBJ2-7; cdr3_aa: CASSLAISYEQYF; cdr3_nt: TGTGCCAGCAGCTTGGCGATCTCCTACGAGCAGTACTTC
v_call: TRBV2; d_call: NA; clone_size: NA; j_call: TRBJ2-7; cdr3_aa: CASSERQPFSYEQYF; cdr3_nt: TGTGCCAGCAGTGAACGACAACCGTTTTCCTACGAGCAGTACTTC
v_call: TRBV7-3; d_call: TRBD2; clone_size: many; j_call: TRBJ2-3; cdr3_aa: CASSLSGGRSDTQYF; cdr3_nt: TGTGCCAGCAGCCTGAGCGGGGGGAGGTCAGATACGCAGTATTTT
v_call: TRBV11-2; d_call: NA; clone_size: NA; j_call: TRBJ2-4; cdr3_aa: CASSLGLGRGFGDIQYF; cdr3_nt: TGTGCCAGCAGCTTAGGACTCGGCAGGGGTTTTGGAGACATTCAGTACTTC
v_call: TRBV7-6; d_call: TRBD1; clone_size: NA; j_call: TRBJ1-2; cdr3_aa: CASSKPTGKRIYGYTF; cdr3_nt: TGTGCCAGCAGCAAACCGACAGGGAAGAGGATCTATGGCTACACCTTC
v_call: TRBV12-3/TRBV12-4; d_call: NA; clone_size: NA; j_call: TRBJ2-3; cdr3_aa: CASSLADWADTQYF; cdr3_nt: TGTGCCAGCAGTTTGGCGGATTGGGCAGATACGCAGTATTTT
v_call: TRBV29-1; d_call: NA; clone_size: NA; j_call: TRBJ2-2; cdr3_aa: CSVELADRNTGELFF; cdr3_nt: TGCAGCGTTGAACTGGCAGACCGGAACACCGGGGAGCTGTTTTTT
v_call: TRBV28; d_call: NA; clone_size: NA; j_call: TRBJ2-7; cdr3_aa: CASSSTTRRGRENF; cdr3_nt: TGTGCCAGCAGCTCAACGACTCGGCGGGGGCGAGAGAACTTC
v_call: TRBV7-9; d_call: NA; clone_size: many; j_call: TRBJ1-2; cdr3_aa: CASSLEGLANYGYTF; cdr3_nt: TGTGCCAGCAGCTTAGAGGGACTCGCCAACTATGGCTACACCTTC
v_call: TRBV5-1; d_call: NA; clone_size: few; j_call: TRBJ2-1; cdr3_aa: CASSHIPRTVLNYNEQFF; cdr3_nt: TGCGCCAGCAGCCATATCCCAAGGACGGTACTGAACTACAATGAGCAGTTCTTC
v_call: TRBV12-5; d_call: TRBD1; clone_size: many; j_call: TRBJ1-1; cdr3_aa: CASGLWGLTGFGNTEAFF; cdr3_nt: TGTGCTAGTGGTTTGTGGGGGCTGACAGGGTTTGGCAACACTGAAGCTTTCTTT
v_call: TRBV20-1; d_call: NA; clone_size: NA; j_call: TRBJ2-2; cdr3_aa: CSARGTRETGELFF; cdr3_nt: TGCAGTGCTAGAGGGACCAGGGAGACCGGGGAGCTGTTTTTT
v_call: TRBV20-1; d_call: TRBD2; clone_size: many; j_call: TRBJ2-1; cdr3_aa: CSSKPFRPGLAGNNEQFF; cdr3_nt: TGCAGTTCTAAGCCCTTTCGACCGGGACTAGCGGGGAACAATGAGCAGTTCTTC
v_call: TRBV27; d_call: TRBD2; clone_size: few; j_call: TRBJ2-5; cdr3_aa: CATRRTSGAQETQYF; cdr3_nt: TGTGCCACCAGAAGGACTAGCGGGGCTCAAGAGACCCAGTACTTC
v_call: TRBV7-2; d_call: TRBD1; clone_size: many; j_call: TRBJ2-7; cdr3_aa: CASSPRQGAGYEQYF; cdr3_nt: TGTGCCAGCAGCCCCCGACAGGGGGCGGGCTACGAGCAGTACTTC
v_call: TRBV28; d_call: NA; clone_size: NA; j_call: TRBJ1-5; cdr3_aa: CASSYRGPNQPQHF; cdr3_nt: TGTGCCAGCAGTTATCGGGGGCCTAATCAGCCCCAGCATTTT
v_call: TRBV12-3/TRBV12-4; d_call: NA; clone_size: many; j_call: TRBJ1-1; cdr3_aa: CASSFYWNTEAFF; cdr3_nt: TGTGCCAGCAGTTTCTACTGGAACACTGAAGCTTTCTTT
v_call: TRBV13; d_call: NA; clone_size: few; j_call: TRBJ1-4; cdr3_aa: CASSLGPSNANEKLFF; cdr3_nt: TGTGCCAGCAGCTTAGGGCCCAGTAATGCTAATGAAAAACTGTTTTTT
v_call: TRBV7-2; d_call: NA; clone_size: many; j_call: TRBJ2-5; cdr3_aa: CASSFRTSGSRETQYF; cdr3_nt: TGTGCCAGCAGCTTCAGAACATCAGGGTCTCGGGAGACCCAGTACTTC
v_call: TRBV7-8; d_call: NA; clone_size: many; j_call: TRBJ2-2; cdr3_aa: CASMGLHNTGELFF; cdr3_nt: TGTGCCAGCATGGGACTCCATAACACCGGGGAGCTGTTTTTT
v_call: TRBV7-2; d_call: TRBD1; clone_size: many; j_call: TRBJ1-2; cdr3_aa: CASSLDRGHYGYTF; cdr3_nt: TGTGCCAGCAGCTTAGACAGGGGGCACTATGGCTACACCTTC
v_call: TRBV4-3; d_call: NA; clone_size: NA; j_call: TRBJ2-7; cdr3_aa: CASSQETGEVYEQYF; cdr3_nt: TGCGCCAGCAGCCAAGAAACAGGGGAGGTCTACGAGCAGTACTTC